This paragraph reports one T cell receptor beta chain. Its recognized antigen is unknown. Within one base of it there is no much larger clone, and no base qualities were kept. The intended sense of this specimen's time point label: baseline before first vaccination. The vaccinee samples were drawn from two UK trials, COV001 and COV002, one of which was a single-blind randomized controlled phase 2/3 trial testing AZD1222 (ChAdOx1 nCoV-19) in healthy adults. For TCRbeta chain sequencing, PBMC samples were collected from trial participants at day 0 and at day 28 after the second dose. This specimen comes from a study of T cell responses to AZD1222 COVID-19 vaccine listed by TCRdb under 2021. In terms of the full investigation: AZD1222 recipients with second doses at about 4 weeks or about 12 weeks were pooled, because spike-specific TCR depth and breadth did not differ between schedules. TCR sequencing was performed for 230 to 250 trial participants, of whom 200 to 220 were given two doses of AZD1222 and some 26 were given two doses of MenACWY control vaccine. Trial participants were enrolled by age into subgroups of 18-55, 56-69 and 70-plus years, and roughly 160, 29 and 62 TCR-sequenced participants, respectively, were included in these subgroups.

The CDR3 regions of human TCRbeta chains were analyzed by immunosequencing. On the study's bioinformatics: Repertoire TCRs were matched against a reference library of SARS-CoV-2-specific TCRs generated with the MIRA antigen-specificity platform. Breadth was defined as the fraction of unique TCRs that were SARS-CoV-2-associated. Depth was defined as the fraction of total T cells that were SARS-CoV-2-associated. Using the MIRA data, each spike-specific TCR was assigned both to the spike region to which the TCR was reactive and to a CD4 or CD8 class. Log10-transformed breadth and depth values were compared by one-way ANOVA with Sidak's multiple comparisons tests. TCRdb carries this immuneACCESS record with in-frame sequences only. Its versions omit some clonotypes, under half of them owing to an unresolved V gene in the studies checked, with the rest unexplained. The V and J calls and the clone size are those of that table, but D and trimming were determined from the DNA. Present in this sample are 100,000 to 150,000 clones, around nine tenths of which were seen just once. Of the sample, 6.9% falls within the top ten clones.

Trimming at the junction amounts to 5 bases on V and 8 bases on J, and the germline ends lie 13 bases apart. The CDR3, cysteine through phenylalanine, is 12 amino acids long. Kept here is only the CDR3 DNA, which spans 36 bases and is read in frame from base 1. The germline V gene supplies CDR1 SGHRS and CDR2 YFSETQ. General study outcomes and caveats: In the small 56-69-year group, the increase in depth fell short of significance, most likely because of low power. Because no day 14 peak-response samples were available, the repertoires could be characterized only after the peak T cell response. Vaccine-associated CD4 TCRs spanned the whole spike protein, with dominant responses in regions 160-218 and 743-854. Only five to seven AZD1222 recipients were SARS-CoV-2 seropositive at baseline, limiting conclusions about previously exposed vaccinees. Epitopes outside the regions mutated in the B.1.351 and B.1.1.7 variants were reportedly recognized by nearly half of the unique spike-specific TCRs. Participants were mostly white British and included more females than males, and it was suggested by the authors that clonal diversity may have been underestimated. A significant rise in spike-specific TCR breadth and depth was observed after two AZD1222 doses relative to day 0 and relative to MenACWY recipients.

The TCR was taken from an adult in good health. The material sequenced was peripheral blood, taken on day 0 of AZD1222 vaccination. The receptor chain draws on TRBV5-1 and TRBJ1-1; the best D guess is TRBD1, with 5 bases matching. The nucleotide sequence is given as TGCGCCAGCAGTTCGCAGGGCCAGGAAGCTTTCTTT. It is translated as CASSSQGQEAFF.